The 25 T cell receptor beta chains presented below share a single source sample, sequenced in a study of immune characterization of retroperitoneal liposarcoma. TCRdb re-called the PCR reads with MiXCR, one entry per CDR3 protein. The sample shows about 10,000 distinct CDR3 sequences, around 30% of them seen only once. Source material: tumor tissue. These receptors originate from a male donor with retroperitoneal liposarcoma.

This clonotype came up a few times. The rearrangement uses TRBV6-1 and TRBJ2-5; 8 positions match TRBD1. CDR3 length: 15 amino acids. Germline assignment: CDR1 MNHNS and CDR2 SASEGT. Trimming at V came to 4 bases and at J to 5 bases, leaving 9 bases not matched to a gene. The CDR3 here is CASSVLGQGRETQYF. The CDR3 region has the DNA TGTGCCAGCAGTGTCCTCGGACAGGGTCGCGAGACCCAGTACTTC.

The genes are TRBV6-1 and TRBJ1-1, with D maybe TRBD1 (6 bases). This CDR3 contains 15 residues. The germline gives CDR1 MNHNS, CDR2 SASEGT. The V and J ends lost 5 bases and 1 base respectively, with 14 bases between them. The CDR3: CASSPTGTANTEAFF. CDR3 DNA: TGTGCCAGCAGTCCTACAGGGACCGCGAACACTGAAGCTTTCTTT.

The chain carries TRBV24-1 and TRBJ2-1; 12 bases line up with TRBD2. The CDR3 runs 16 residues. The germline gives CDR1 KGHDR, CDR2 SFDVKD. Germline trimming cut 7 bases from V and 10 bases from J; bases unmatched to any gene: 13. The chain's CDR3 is CATSSGSGLAGGEQFF. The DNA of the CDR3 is TGTGCCACCAGCAGTGGATCAGGGCTAGCGGGGGGGGAGCAGTTCTTC.

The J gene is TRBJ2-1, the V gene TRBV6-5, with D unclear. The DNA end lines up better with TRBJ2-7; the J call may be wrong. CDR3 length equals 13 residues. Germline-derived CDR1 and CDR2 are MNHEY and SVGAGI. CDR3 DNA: TGTGCCAGCAGTTACGCCGCCTTCTACGAGCAGTACTTC. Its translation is CASSYAAFYEQYF.

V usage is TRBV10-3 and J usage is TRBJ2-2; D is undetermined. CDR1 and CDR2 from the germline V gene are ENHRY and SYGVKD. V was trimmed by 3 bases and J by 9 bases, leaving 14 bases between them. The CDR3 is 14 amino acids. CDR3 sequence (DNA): TGTGCCATCAGTGATTATAAGGTAGCACGGGAGCTGTTTTTT. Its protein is CAISDYKVARELFF.

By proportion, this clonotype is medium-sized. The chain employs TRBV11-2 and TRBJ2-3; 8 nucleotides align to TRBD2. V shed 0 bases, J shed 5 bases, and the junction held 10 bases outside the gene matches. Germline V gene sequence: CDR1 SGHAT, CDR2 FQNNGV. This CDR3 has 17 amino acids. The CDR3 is CASSLEVGRGAKDTQYF. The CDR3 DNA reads TGTGCCAGCAGCTTAGAGGTCGGGCGGGGGGCCAAAGATACGCAGTATTTT. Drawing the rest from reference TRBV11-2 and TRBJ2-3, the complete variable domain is EAGVAQSPRYKIIEKRQSVAFWCNPISGHATLYWYQQILGQGPKLLIQFQNNGVVDDSQLPKDRFSAERLKGVDSTLKIQPAKLEDSAVYLCASSLEVGRGAKDTQYFGPGTRLTVL.

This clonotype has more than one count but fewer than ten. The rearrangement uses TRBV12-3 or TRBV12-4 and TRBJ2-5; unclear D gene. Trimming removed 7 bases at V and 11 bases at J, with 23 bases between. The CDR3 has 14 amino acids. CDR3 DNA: TGTGCCAGCACCGTCTCTCGCTCCTACAATGAGCAGTACTTC. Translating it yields CASTVSRSYNEQYF.

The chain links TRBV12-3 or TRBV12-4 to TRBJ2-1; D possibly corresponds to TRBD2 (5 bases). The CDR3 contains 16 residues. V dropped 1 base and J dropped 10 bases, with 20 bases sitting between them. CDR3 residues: CASSLGDSASTYEQFF. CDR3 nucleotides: TGTGCCAGCAGTTTAGGGGATAGCGCCAGCACCTACGAGCAGTTCTTC.

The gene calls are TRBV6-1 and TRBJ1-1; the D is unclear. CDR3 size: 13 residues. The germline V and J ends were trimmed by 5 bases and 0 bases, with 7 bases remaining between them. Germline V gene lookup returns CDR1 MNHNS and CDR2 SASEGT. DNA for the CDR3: TGTGCCAGCAGTCGAAGTTTGAACACTGAAGCTTTCTTT. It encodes CASSRSLNTEAFF.

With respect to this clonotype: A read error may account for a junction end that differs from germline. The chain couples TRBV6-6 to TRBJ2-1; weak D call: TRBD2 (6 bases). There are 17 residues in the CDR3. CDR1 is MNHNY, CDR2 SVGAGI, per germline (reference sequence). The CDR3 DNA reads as TGTGCCAGCAGTTACGTTTCCCCCGCCTCGCGGGGAGAGAGCCGGTACTTC. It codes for CASSYVSPASRGESRYF.

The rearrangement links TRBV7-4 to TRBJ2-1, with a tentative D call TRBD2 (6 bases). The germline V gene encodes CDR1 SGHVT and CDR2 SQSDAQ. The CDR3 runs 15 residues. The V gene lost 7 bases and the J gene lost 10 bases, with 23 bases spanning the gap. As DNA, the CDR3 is TGTGCCAGCATCGAAACCGGGACGGGACTCTACGAGCAGTTCTTC. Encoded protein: CASIETGTGLYEQFF.

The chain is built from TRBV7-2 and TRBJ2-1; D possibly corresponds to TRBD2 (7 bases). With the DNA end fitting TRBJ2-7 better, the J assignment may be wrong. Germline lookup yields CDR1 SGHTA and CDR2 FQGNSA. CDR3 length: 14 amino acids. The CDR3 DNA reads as TGTGCCAGCAGCTTAGCTGCGGGGGCTAATGAGCAGTACTTC. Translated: CASSLAAGANEQYF.

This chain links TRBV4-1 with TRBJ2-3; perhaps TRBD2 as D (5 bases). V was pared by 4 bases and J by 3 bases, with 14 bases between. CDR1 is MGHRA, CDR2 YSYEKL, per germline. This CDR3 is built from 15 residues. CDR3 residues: CASSPLGMSTDTQYF. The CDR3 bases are TGCGCCAGCAGCCCTCTCGGGATGTCTACAGATACGCAGTATTTT.

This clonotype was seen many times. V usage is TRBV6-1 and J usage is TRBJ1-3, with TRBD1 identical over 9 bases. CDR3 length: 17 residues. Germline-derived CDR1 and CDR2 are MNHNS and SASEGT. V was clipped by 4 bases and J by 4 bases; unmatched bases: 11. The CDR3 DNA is TGTGCCAGCAGTGGGGGTTTGACAGGGGGAACGGGAAACACCATATATTTT. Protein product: CASSGGLTGGTGNTIYF.

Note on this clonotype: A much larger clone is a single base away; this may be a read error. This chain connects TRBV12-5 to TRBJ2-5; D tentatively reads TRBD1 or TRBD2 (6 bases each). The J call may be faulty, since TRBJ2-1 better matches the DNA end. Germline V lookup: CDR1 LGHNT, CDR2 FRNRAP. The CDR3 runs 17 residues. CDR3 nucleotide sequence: TGTGCTAGTGGTTTGGCCACAGGGACGGGGGAAGACAATGAGCAGTTCTTC. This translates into CASGLATGTGEDNEQFF.

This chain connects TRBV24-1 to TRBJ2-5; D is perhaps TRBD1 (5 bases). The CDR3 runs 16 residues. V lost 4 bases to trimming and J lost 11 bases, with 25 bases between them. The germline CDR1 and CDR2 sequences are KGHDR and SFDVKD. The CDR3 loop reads CATSDPVGRSYNEQYF. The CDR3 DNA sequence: TGTGCCACCAGTGACCCCGTGGGGCGCTCCTACAATGAGCAGTACTTC.

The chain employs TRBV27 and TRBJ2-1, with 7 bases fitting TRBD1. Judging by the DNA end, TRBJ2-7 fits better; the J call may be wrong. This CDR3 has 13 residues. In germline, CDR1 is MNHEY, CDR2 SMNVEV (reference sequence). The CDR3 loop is CASSSTGAYEQYF. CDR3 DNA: TGTGCCAGCAGTTCCACAGGGGCCTACGAGCAGTACTTC.

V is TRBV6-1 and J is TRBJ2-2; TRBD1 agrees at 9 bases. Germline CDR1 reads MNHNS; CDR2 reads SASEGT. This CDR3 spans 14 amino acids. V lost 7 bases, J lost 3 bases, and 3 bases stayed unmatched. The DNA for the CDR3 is TGTGCCAGCATTACAGGGGGCGACACCGGGGAGCTGTTTTTT. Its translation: CASITGGDTGELFF.

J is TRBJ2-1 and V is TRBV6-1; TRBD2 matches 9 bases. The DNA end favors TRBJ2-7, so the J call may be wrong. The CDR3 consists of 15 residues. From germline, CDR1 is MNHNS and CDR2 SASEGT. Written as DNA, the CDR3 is TGTGCCAGCAGTGAAGCTAGCGGGAGCTCCTACGAGCAGTACTTC. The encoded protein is CASSEASGSSYEQYF.

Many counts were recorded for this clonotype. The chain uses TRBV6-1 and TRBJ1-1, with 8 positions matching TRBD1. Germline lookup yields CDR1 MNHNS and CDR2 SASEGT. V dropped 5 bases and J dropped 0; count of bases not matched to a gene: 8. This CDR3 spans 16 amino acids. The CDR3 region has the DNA TGTGCCAGCAGTTATCTCAGGGGGCTCGTGAACACTGAAGCTTTCTTT. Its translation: CASSYLRGLVNTEAFF.

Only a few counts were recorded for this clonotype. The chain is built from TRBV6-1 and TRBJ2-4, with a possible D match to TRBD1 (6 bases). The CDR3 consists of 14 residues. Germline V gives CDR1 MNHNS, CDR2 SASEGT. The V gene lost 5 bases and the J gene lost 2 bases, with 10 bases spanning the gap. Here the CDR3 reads CASSLQGSKNIQYF. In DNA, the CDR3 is TGTGCCAGCAGTTTACAGGGTTCCAAAAACATTCAGTACTTC.

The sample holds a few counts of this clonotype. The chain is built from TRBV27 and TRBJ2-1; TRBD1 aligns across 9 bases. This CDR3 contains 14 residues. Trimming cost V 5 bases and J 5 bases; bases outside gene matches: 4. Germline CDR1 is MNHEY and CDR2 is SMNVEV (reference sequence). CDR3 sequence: CASSKGQGDNEQFF. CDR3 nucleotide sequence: TGTGCCAGCAGTAAGGGACAGGGAGACAATGAGCAGTTCTTC.

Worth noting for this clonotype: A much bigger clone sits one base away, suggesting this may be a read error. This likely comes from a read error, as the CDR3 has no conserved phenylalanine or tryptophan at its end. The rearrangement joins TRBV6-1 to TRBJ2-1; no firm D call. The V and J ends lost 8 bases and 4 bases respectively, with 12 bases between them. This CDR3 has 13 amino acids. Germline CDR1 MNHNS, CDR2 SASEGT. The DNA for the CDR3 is TGTGCCAGCGCGGCAGCAGGTTACAATGAGCAGTTCTGC. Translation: CASAAAGYNEQFC.

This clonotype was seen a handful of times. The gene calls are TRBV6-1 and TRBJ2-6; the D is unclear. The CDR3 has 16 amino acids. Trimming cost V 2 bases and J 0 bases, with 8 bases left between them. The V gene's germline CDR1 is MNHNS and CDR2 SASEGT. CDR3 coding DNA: TGTGCCAGCAGTGAATTTCCATTCTCTGGGGCCAACGTCCTGACTTTC. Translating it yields CASSEFPFSGANVLTF.

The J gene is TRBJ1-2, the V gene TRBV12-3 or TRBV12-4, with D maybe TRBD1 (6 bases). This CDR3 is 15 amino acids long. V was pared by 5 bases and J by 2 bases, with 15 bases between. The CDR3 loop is CASSLRYDRNYGYTF. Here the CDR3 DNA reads TGTGCCAGCAGTCTCAGATACGACAGGAACTATGGCTACACCTTC.